This entry concerns a single T cell receptor beta chain. Per the study methods: Amplification from reference gene primers served as the basis for estimated nucleated cell counts. Using immunoSEQ multiplex PCR, the repertoire was profiled, and TCRdb retains in-frame clones only, with some absent. The DNA was the basis for D and trimming; V, J and clone size are from that table. The sample carries some 270,000 clones, about 82% recorded once. This CDR3 has 17 amino acids. Per the germline V gene, CDR1 is MDHEN and CDR2 is SYDVKM. With 1 base clipped from V and 6 bases from J, the junction kept 12 bases outside the gene matches. The sample comes from a study of blood T cell repertoires in COVID-19. Across the study: Acute and convalescent COVID-19 samples came from the United States, Italy and Spain. PBMCs, B-cell-depleted T cells, or T cells were the source of the cDNA or gDNA that made up the material.

The chain employs TRBV28 and TRBJ1-2; 9 positions agree with TRBD1. The material sequenced was peripheral blood. The source of this sequence is an elderly woman with COVID-19, enrolled during active disease. CDR3 loop: CASSLSPPDRGRNGYTF. The DNA of the CDR3 is TGTGCCAGCAGTTTATCCCCTCCGGACAGGGGTAGGAATGGCTACACCTTC.